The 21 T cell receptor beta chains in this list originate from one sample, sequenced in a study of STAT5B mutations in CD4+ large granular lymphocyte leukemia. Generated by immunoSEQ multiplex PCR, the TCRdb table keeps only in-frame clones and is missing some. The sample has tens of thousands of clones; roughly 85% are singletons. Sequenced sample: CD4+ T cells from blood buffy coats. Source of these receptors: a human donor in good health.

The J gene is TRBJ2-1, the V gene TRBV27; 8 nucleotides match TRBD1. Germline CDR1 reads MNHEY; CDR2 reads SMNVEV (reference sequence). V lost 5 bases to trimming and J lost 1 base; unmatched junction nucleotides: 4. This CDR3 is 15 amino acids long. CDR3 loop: CASSPDRGSYNEQFF. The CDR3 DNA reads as TGTGCCAGCAGTCCAGACAGGGGTTCCTACAATGAGCAGTTCTTC.

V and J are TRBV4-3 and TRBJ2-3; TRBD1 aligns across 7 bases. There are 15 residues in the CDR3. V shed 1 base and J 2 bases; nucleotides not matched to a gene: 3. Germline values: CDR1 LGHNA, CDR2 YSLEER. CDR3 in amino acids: CASSQGQGITDTQYF. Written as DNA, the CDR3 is TGCGCCAGCAGCCAAGGACAGGGCATCACAGATACGCAGTATTTT.

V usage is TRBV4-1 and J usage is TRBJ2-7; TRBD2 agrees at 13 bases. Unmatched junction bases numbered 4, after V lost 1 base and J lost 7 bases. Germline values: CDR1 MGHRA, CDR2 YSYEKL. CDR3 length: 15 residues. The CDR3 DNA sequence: TGCGCCAGCAGCCAAGGGACTAGCGGGAGTCAGGAGCAGTACTTC. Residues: CASSQGTSGSQEQYF.

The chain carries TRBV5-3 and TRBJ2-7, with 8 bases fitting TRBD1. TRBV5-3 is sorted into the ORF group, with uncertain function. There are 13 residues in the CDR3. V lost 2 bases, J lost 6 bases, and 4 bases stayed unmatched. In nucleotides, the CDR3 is TGTGCCAGAAGCTTTACAGGGGGTGGCGAGCAGTACTTC. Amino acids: CARSFTGGGEQYF.

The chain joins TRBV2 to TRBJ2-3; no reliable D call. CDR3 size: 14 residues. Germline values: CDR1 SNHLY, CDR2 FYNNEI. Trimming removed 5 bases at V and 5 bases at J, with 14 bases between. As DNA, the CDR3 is TGTGCCAGCAGTACCGGACCCGCGGAAGATACGCAGTATTTT. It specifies CASSTGPAEDTQYF.

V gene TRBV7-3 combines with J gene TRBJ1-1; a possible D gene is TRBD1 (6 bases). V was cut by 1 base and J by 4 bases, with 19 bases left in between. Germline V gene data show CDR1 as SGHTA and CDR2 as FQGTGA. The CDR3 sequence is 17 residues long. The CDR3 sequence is CASSLKGGAPESTEAFF. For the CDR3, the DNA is TGTGCCAGCAGCTTAAAAGGGGGGGCACCTGAGAGCACTGAAGCTTTCTTT.

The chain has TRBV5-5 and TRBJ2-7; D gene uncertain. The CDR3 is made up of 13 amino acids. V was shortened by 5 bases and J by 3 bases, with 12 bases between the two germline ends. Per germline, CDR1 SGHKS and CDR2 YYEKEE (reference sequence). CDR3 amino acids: CASRPAINYEQYF. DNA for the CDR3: TGTGCCAGCAGACCGGCCATAAACTACGAGCAGTACTTC.

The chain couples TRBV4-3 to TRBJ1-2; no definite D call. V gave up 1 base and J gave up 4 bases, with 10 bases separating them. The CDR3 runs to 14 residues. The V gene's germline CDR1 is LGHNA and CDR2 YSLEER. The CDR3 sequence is CASSQAKGLYGYTF. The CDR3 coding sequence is TGCGCCAGCAGCCAAGCTAAGGGCCTCTATGGCTACACCTTC.

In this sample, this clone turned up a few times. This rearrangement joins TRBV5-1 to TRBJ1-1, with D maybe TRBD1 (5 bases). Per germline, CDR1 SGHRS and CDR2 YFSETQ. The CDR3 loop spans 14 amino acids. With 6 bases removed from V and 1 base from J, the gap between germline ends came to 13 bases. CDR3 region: CASTHDRPNTEAFF. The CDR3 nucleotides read TGCGCCAGCACCCACGACAGACCGAACACTGAAGCTTTCTTT.

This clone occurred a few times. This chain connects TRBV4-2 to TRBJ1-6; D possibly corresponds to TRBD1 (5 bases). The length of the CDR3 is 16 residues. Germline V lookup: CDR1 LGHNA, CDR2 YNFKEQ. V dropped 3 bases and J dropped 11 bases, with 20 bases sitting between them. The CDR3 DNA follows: TGTGCCAGCAGCCAGGGGGACCACCTGGGACTTCCACCCCTCCACTTT. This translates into CASSQGDHLGLPPLHF.

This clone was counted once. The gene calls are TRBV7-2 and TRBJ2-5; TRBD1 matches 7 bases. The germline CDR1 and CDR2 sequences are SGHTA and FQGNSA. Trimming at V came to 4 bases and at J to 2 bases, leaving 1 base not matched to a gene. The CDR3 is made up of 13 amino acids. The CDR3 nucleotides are TGTGCCAGCAGCTGGGGACAGCAAGAGACCCAGTACTTC. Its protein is CASSWGQQETQYF.

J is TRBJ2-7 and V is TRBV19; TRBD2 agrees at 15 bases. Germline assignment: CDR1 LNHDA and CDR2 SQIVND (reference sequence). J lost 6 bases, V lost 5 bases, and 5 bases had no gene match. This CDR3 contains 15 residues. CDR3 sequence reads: CASSSGLAGGGEQYF. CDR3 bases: TGTGCCAGTAGTTCGGGACTAGCGGGAGGCGGCGAGCAGTACTTC. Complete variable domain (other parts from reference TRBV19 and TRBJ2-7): DGGITQSPKYLFRKEGQNVTLSCEQNLNHDAMYWYRQDPGQGLRLIYYSQIVNDFQKGDIAEGYSVSREKKESFPLTVTSAQKNPTAFYLCASSSGLAGGGEQYFGPGTRLTVT.

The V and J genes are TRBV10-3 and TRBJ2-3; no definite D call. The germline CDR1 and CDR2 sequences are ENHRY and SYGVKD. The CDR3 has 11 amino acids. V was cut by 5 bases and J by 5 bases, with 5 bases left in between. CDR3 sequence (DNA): TGTGCCATCAGTTCGAGAGATACGCAGTATTTT. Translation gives CAISSRDTQYF.

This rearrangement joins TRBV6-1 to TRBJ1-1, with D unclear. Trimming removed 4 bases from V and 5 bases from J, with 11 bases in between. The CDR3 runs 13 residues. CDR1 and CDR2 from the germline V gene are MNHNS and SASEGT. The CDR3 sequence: CASSASGRTEAFF. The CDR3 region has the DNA TGTGCCAGCAGTGCGTCCGGGAGGACTGAAGCTTTCTTT.

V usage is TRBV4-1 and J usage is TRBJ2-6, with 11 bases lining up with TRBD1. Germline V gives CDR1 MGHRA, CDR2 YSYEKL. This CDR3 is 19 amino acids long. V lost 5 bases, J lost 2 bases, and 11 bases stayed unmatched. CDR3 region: CASSINLPGQGAGANVLTF. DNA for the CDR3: TGCGCCAGCAGCATAAATTTGCCGGGACAGGGGGCTGGGGCCAACGTCCTGACTTTC.

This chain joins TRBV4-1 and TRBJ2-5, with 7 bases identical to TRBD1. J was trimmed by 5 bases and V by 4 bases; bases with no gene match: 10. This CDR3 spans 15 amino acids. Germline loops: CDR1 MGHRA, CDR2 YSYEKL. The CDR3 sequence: CASSLGQGGGETQYF. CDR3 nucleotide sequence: TGCGCCAGCAGCCTGGGTCAAGGGGGCGGGGAGACCCAGTACTTC.

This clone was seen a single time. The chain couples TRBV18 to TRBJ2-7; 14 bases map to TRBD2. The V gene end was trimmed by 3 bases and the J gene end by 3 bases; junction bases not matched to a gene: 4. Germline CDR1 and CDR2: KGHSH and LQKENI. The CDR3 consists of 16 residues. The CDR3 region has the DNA TGTGCCAGCTCACCCCAGGGACTAGCGGGAGTCTACGAGCAGTACTTC. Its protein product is CASSPQGLAGVYEQYF.

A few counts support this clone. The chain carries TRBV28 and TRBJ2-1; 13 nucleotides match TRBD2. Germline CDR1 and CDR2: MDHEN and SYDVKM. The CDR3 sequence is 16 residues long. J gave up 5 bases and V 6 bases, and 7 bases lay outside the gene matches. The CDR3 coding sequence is TGTGCCAGCAGACGACTAGCGGGAGGCCCCCACAATGAGCAGTTCTTC. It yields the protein CASRRLAGGPHNEQFF. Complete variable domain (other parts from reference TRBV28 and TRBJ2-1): DVKVTQSSRYLVKRTGEKVFLECVQDMDHENMFWYRQDPGLGLRLIYFSYDVKMKEKGDIPEGYSVSREKKERFSLILESASTNQTSMYLCASRRLAGGPHNEQFFGPGTRLTVL.

CDR3 in DNA: TGTGCCAGCAATAGACAGGGGGCTGGCTACACCTTC. It yields the protein CASNRQGAGYTF. The chain recombines TRBV6-1 with TRBJ1-2; 10 nucleotides align to TRBD1. CDR1 and CDR2 (germline): MNHNS, SASEGT. Trimming at V came to 7 bases and at J to 7 bases, leaving 3 bases not matched to a gene. The CDR3 covers 12 residues.

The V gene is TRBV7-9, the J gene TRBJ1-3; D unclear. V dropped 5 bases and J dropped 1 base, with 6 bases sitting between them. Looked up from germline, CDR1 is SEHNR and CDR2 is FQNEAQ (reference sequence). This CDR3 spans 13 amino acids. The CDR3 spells CASSGRSGNTIYF. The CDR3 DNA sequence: TGTGCCAGCAGCGGACGTTCTGGAAACACCATATATTTT.

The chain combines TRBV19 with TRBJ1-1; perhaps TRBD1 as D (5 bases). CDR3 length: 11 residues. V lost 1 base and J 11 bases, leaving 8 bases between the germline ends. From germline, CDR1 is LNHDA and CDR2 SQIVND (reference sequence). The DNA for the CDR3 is TGTGCCAGTAGTATAGCAGGGCCGGCTTTCTTT. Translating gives CASSIAGPAFF.